Shown below are 15 T cell receptor beta chains from a single sample sequenced in a study of blood T cell repertoires in COVID-19. The table came from immunoSEQ multiplex PCR; TCRdb's copy has only in-frame clones and leaves some out. The table has almost 300,000 clones, roughly 86% seen once. The specimen was peripheral blood. These receptors came from a man aged 65 to 85 with acute or convalescent COVID-19.

The chain combines TRBV28 with TRBJ2-2; 10 bases are shared with TRBD2. The CDR3 consists of 15 residues. V was pared by 2 bases and J by 7 bases, with 4 bases of the junction left unmatched. Per the germline V gene, CDR1 is MDHEN and CDR2 is SYDVKM. CDR3 amino acids: CASSLLAGALGELFF. The DNA of the CDR3 is TGTGCCAGCAGTTTACTAGCGGGAGCCCTCGGGGAGCTGTTTTTT.

The chain joins TRBV21-1 to TRBJ1-1; the table calls TRBD1, which could not be checked here. TRBV21-1 is a recognized pseudogene. The CDR3 consists of 15 residues. CDR3 DNA sequence: TGTGCCAGCAGCAAAGAAGACAGAGAGAACACTGAAGCTTTCTTT. Amino acid sequence: CASSKEDRENTEAFF.

V usage is TRBV20-1 and J usage is TRBJ1-1, with a tentative D call TRBD1 (5 bases). Germline CDR1 and CDR2: DFQATT and SNEGSKA (reference sequence). The CDR3 is made up of 14 amino acids. Trimming cost V 3 bases and J 1 base, with 12 bases left between them. CDR3 amino acids: CSASLPGWNTEAFF. The CDR3 region has the DNA TGCAGTGCTAGTTTGCCAGGGTGGAACACTGAAGCTTTCTTT.

The chain recombines TRBV25-1 with TRBJ2-1, with unresolved D. The CDR3 is 11 residues long. Trimming removed 3 bases from V and 10 bases from J, with 7 bases in between. Germline lookup yields CDR1 MGHDK and CDR2 SYGVNS. The chain's CDR3 is CASSEGREQFF. The CDR3 DNA sequence: TGTGCCAGCAGTGAGGGCCGAGAGCAGTTCTTC.

The genes are TRBV2 and TRBJ2-3; no definite D call. Trimming cost V 2 bases and J 0 bases, with 9 bases left between them. This CDR3 has 15 residues. CDR1 is SNHLY, CDR2 FYNNEI, per germline. This chain's CDR3 is CASSERSVSTDTQYF. In nucleotides, the CDR3 is TGTGCCAGCAGTGAAAGGAGCGTCAGCACAGATACGCAGTATTTT.

The chain combines TRBV28 with TRBJ2-1, with 8 bases fitting TRBD2. The CDR3 consists of 15 residues. Germline CDR1 reads MDHEN; CDR2 reads SYDVKM. V shed 5 bases and J 7 bases; nucleotides not matched to a gene: 10. In DNA form, the CDR3 reads TGTGCCAGCAGTCATAATTTAGCGGGACGGAATGAGCAGTTCTTC. It encodes CASSHNLAGRNEQFF.

The chain uses TRBV5-4 and TRBJ2-3; D is ambiguous. Looked up from germline, CDR1 is SGHNT and CDR2 is YYREEE (reference sequence). This CDR3 is built from 15 residues. V was clipped by 0 bases and J by 2 bases, with 10 bases between them. CDR3 coding DNA: TGTGCCAGCAGCTTGGAGGAGAGCCCCACAGATACGCAGTATTTT. It yields the protein CASSLEESPTDTQYF.

V is TRBV29-1 and J is TRBJ2-6; 7 bases are shared with TRBD2. CDR1 is SQVTM, CDR2 ANQGSEA, per germline. This CDR3 contains 12 residues. V lost 0 bases and J lost 12; bases outside the gene matches: 2. The CDR3 spells CSVEDGGVVLTF. CDR3 bases: TGCAGCGTTGAAGATGGGGGGGTCGTCCTGACTTTC.

In this sample, this clone turned up a few times. The V call is TRBV7-9, the J call TRBJ1-5, with 7 bases identical to TRBD1. The CDR3 is 14 residues long. Germline V gene data show CDR1 as SEHNR and CDR2 as FQNEAQ (reference sequence). Trimming cost V 6 bases and J 2 bases; bases outside gene matches: 4. CDR3 amino acids: CASSWTGGNQPQHF. For the CDR3, the DNA is TGTGCCAGCAGTTGGACAGGCGGCAATCAGCCCCAGCATTTT.

The V gene is TRBV19, the J gene TRBJ1-2; weak D call: TRBD1 (6 bases). CDR1 is LNHDA and CDR2 is SQIVND in the germline V gene (reference sequence). Trimming removed 3 bases at V and 2 bases at J, with 19 bases between. The CDR3 runs 17 residues. The CDR3 DNA is TGTGCCAGTAGTATCATCCAGGGGAGTGTGGGCAACTATGGCTACACCTTC. This translates into CASSIIQGSVGNYGYTF.

The J gene is TRBJ2-3, the V gene TRBV7-2; 8 nucleotides align to TRBD1. This CDR3 comprises 15 residues. V trimming: 5 bases; J trimming: 4 bases; junction bases outside the gene matches: 8. Germline V lookup: CDR1 SGHTA, CDR2 FQGNSA. The CDR3 reads CASSRDRTGSDTQYF. The CDR3 nucleotides read TGTGCCAGCAGCCGGGACAGGACAGGGTCAGATACGCAGTATTTT.

This chain uses TRBV4-1 with TRBJ1-2; D unresolved. CDR3 length: 16 residues. V gave up 0 bases and J gave up 5 bases, with 16 bases separating them. Germline-derived CDR1 and CDR2 are MGHRA and YSYEKL. CDR3 nucleotide sequence: TGCGCCAGCAGCCAAGACGCCACAGCAGTTACTTATGGCTACACCTTC. Protein sequence: CASSQDATAVTYGYTF.

The chain links TRBV21-1 to TRBJ1-6; the tabulated D call, TRBD1, remains unverified against the DNA. TRBV21-1 represents a pseudogene. The CDR3 is 18 amino acids. The CDR3 sequence: CASSKGGTGGNYNSPLHF. The CDR3 DNA follows: TGTGCCAGCAGCAAAGGCGGGACAGGGGGAAACTATAATTCACCCCTCCACTTT.

The genes are TRBV7-3 and TRBJ2-2, with 8 nucleotides matching TRBD2. This CDR3 is built from 16 residues. After removal of 4 bases from V and 6 bases from J, the junction contained 10 bases not matched to a gene. Germline loops: CDR1 SGHTA, CDR2 FQGTGA. DNA of the CDR3: TGTGCCAGCAGCTCTAAACCAGGACTAGCCTCCGGGGAGCTGTTTTTT. Its translation: CASSSKPGLASGELFF.

The CDR3 loop reads CASSPSSRGLAFF. CDR3 DNA sequence: TGTGCCAGCAGCCCATCCAGCAGGGGTTTGGCTTTCTTT. The chain couples TRBV14 to TRBJ1-1, with a weak D call TRBD1 (6 bases). The CDR3 sequence is 13 residues long. Trimming removed 4 bases from V and 11 bases from J, with 17 bases in between. Germline CDR1 is SGHDN and CDR2 is FVKESK.